This T cell receptor beta chain was sequenced during a study of T-cell reconstitution after alpha-beta-depleted transplantation in children. Study-wide results and caveats: Newly produced T cells mostly provided counts and TCRbeta diversity after one year, as hyperexpanded clones declined. Reportedly, only several hundred clones from non-depleted graft cells drove alpha-beta T-cell counts at about two months. Surviving recipient cells, namely T cells and thymic progenitors, were the source of high day-60 TCRbeta diversity in some patients.

Germline lookup yields CDR1 SEHNR and CDR2 FQNEAQ (reference sequence). Trimming took 5 bases from V and 0 from J, leaving 16 bases between them. The CDR3 runs 16 residues. Preparing the TCRbeta library involved the use of unique molecular identifiers. Each CDR3 protein gets one entry after TCRdb re-called the PCR reads with MiXCR. The sample contains around 210,000 distinct CDR3 sequences, around 7% of which appear only once. This clonotype was detected ten times or more. The antigen remains unidentified. The sample was PBMCs, taken before TCRalphabeta/CD19-depleted stem cell transplant. The sequence derives from a boy younger than 10 with acute lymphoblastic leukemia, due to receive a stem cell transplant. The chain carries TRBV7-9 and TRBJ1-2; no reliable D call. The CDR3 DNA is TGTGCCAGCAGCCCCCCGGTACAAACATCTAACTATGGCTACACCTTC. Protein sequence: CASSPPVQTSNYGYTF.